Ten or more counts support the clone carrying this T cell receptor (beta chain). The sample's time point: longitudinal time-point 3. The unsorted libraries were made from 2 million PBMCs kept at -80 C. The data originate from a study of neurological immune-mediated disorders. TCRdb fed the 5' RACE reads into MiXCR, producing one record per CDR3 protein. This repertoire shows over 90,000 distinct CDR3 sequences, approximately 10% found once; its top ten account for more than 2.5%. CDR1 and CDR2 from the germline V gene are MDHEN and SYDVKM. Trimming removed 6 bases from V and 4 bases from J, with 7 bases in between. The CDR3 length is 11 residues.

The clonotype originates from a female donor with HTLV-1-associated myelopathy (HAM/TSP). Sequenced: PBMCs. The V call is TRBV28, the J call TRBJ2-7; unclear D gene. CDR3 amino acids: CASRDEYEQYF. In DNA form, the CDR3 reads TGTGCCAGCAGAGATGAGTACGAGCAGTACTTC.